The TCR beta chain under discussion was sequenced for a study of T cells in Graves' hyperthyroidism and ophthalmopathy. Study-wide results and caveats: Blood shared most expanded thyroid clonotypes above 0.001. Model-based prediction identified ophthalmopathy a median roughly 5.9 months prior to its onset.

Germline lookup yields CDR1 LNHDA and CDR2 SQIVND (reference sequence). This CDR3 has 12 amino acids. Trimming pared 5 bases from V and 7 bases from J, leaving 12 bases between. In this sample, this clonotype turned up a few times. Antigen unknown. Researchers barred patients who had uncontrolled infection, other autoimmune disease, pregnancy or lactation. Source material for PBMCs was over 7.5 ml fresh peripheral blood. The CDR3 regions of TCR beta were amplified from RNA transcripts. The HTBI primer set drove a first-round RT-PCR of the TCR CDR3. MiXCR, applied by TCRdb to the multiplex PCR reads, yields one record per CDR3 protein. Among hundreds of thousands of distinct CDR3 sequences listed, about 15% were seen once.

Sequencing was performed on blood. The source of this sequence is a woman aged 35 to 49 with Graves' ophthalmopathy. The V gene is TRBV19, the J gene TRBJ2-7, with D perhaps matching TRBD1 (5 bases). CDR3 bases: TGTGCCAGTAGTTCGACAGCGAGGGAGCAGTACTTC. Protein: CASSSTAREQYF. The complete variable domain, with remaining parts taken from reference TRBV19 and TRBJ2-7, reads DGGITQSPKYLFRKEGQNVTLSCEQNLNHDAMYWYRQDPGQGLRLIYYSQIVNDFQKGDIAEGYSVSREKKESFPLTVTSAQKNPTAFYLCASSSTAREQYFGPGTRLTVT.